The 7 T cell receptor beta chains below all came from one sample that was sequenced in a study of T cell clonality in common variable immunodeficiency (dated by TCRdb to the mid-2010s). What the study reported, not specific to this receptor: CVID TCRbeta sequences reportedly showed fewer deletions and N-nucleotide insertions and lacked highly modified clones with 13 or more V deletions.

Library method: the immunoSEQ multiplex PCR assay. Sourced from immuneACCESS, this table was stored by TCRdb with only in-frame sequences that have V and J called. A share of the clones is absent; for the studies checked, an unresolved V gene accounts for under half, and the remainder has no known explanation. The table for this sample records roughly 15,000 clones. The ten largest clones add up to roughly 4.9% of the sample. No antigens are known for them. The source material was peripheral blood mononuclear cells. These receptor sequences come from a human donor with common variable immunodeficiency.

Its frequency marks this clone as medium-sized. The read finishes 3 residues shy of the CDR3 end, and the germline J gene is used to complete it. This sequence joins TRBV18 and TRBJ1-2; D is uncertain. In germline, CDR1 is KGHSH, CDR2 LQKENI. V dropped 2 bases and J dropped 0 bases, with 10 bases sitting between them. The CDR3 is made up of 15 amino acids. CDR3 DNA (partial): TGTGCCAGCTCACCAGAAGCCCCCCCTAACTATGGC. As protein: CASSPEAPPNYG. The CDR3 as a whole reads CASSPEAPPNYGYTF. The full variable domain, completed using reference TRBV18 and TRBJ1-2, is NAGVMQNPRHLVRRRGQEARLRCSPMKGHSHVYWYRQLPEEGLKFMVYLQKENIIDESGMPKERFSAEFPKEGPSILRIQQVVRGDSAAYFCASSPEAPPNYGYTFGSGTRLTVV.

As concerns this clone: The read gets to within 3 residues of the CDR3 end, and the germline J gene fills in the rest. This rearrangement joins TRBV20-1 to TRBJ2-1; perhaps TRBD2 as D (6 bases). Trimming took 6 bases from V and 4 from J, leaving 19 bases between them. The germline gives CDR1 DFQATT, CDR2 SNEGSKA (reference sequence). The CDR3 runs to 15 residues. CDR3 residues: CSAETSPTSYNEQFF. Partial CDR3 DNA: TGCAGTGCCGAAACCTCCCCGACTAGTTACAATGAG.

Points on this clone: Read coverage stops 3 residues before the CDR3 terminus; the germline J gene supplies the remainder. This rearrangement joins TRBV7-9 to TRBJ2-7; the D gene is possibly TRBD1 (6 bases). CDR1 is SEHNR, CDR2 FQNEAQ, per germline (reference sequence). CDR3 length equals 13 residues. The V gene lost 4 bases and the J gene lost 6 bases, with 13 bases spanning the gap. The CDR3 bases that were read are TGTGCCAGCAGCTGGGACATTGGTGGCGAG. It yields the protein CASSWDIGGE. The complete CDR3 protein is CASSWDIGGEQYF.

About this clone: The read finishes 3 residues shy of the CDR3 end, and the germline J gene is used to complete it. The chain carries TRBV3-1 (or the pseudogene TRBV3-2) and TRBJ2-7; 10 nucleotides line up with TRBD1. CDR3 length: 16 residues. CDR1 and CDR2 (germline): LGHDT, YNNKEL (reference sequence). V was pared by 5 bases and J by 3 bases, with 10 bases of the junction left unmatched. The CDR3 protein is CASSKNAGTGVYEQYF. CDR3 DNA (partial): TGTGCCAGCAGCAAAAACGCCGGGACAGGGGTCTACGAG.

This clone registers medium-sized by frequency. Read coverage stops 3 residues before the CDR3 terminus; the germline J gene supplies the remainder. The chain has TRBV2 and TRBJ1-4; D is undetermined. The CDR3 is 13 amino acids. Looked up from germline, CDR1 is SNHLY and CDR2 is FYNNEI. The sequenced CDR3 bases are TGTGCCAGCAGCATAATAACTAAGGCGAAA. Protein sequence: CASSIITKAK. The complete CDR3 protein is CASSIITKAKLFF.

In regard to this clone: The read comes to an end 3 residues before the CDR3 does, leaving the germline J gene to fill in the end. V and J are TRBV5-1 and TRBJ1-1, with a possible D match to TRBD1 (5 bases). Trimming took off 2 bases at V and 1 base at J, with 12 bases between the two ends. CDR1 is SGHRS and CDR2 is YFSETQ in the germline V gene. This CDR3 is built from 15 residues. The DNA read from the CDR3 is TGCGCCAGCAGCTTTCCGGAGAGGGGGAACACTGAA. Translating it yields CASSFPERGNTE. The CDR3 reads in full as CASSFPERGNTEAFF.

A word on this clone: The sequence runs out 3 residues before the end of the CDR3; the remainder is reconstructed from the germline J gene. The gene calls are TRBV6-1 and TRBJ2-3; 7 bases match TRBD2. Germline V gene lookup returns CDR1 MNHNS and CDR2 SASEGT. The CDR3 extends over 15 amino acids. With 1 base clipped from V and 5 bases from J, the junction kept 6 bases outside the gene matches. The CDR3 loop reads CASSEVGGIGDTQYF. CDR3 DNA (partial): TGTGCCAGCAGTGAAGTGGGGGGGATTGGAGATACG.